Listed below are T cell receptor beta chains from one sample, sequenced in a study of T cell responses to AZD1222 COVID-19 vaccine. TCRdb's table, derived via immunoSEQ multiplex PCR, lists solely in-frame clones and lacks some. The sample includes 95,000 to 150,000 clones, 70% to 90% of them seen just once. The source was peripheral blood, collected on day 0 of AZD1222 vaccination. These receptors came from an adult in good health. CDR3s include the opening cysteine and the closing phenylalanine or tryptophan. The D gene is left open where the match is weak. Expanded clones get a size class; other rows say once, few or many, or leave the size out.

V,size,length,J,D,CDR3,DNA
TRBV18,-,17,TRBJ2-7,TRBD1,CASSPTTSGTGVDEQYF,TGTGCCAGCTCACCAACCACGTCCGGGACAGGGGTAGATGAGCAGTACTTC
TRBV7-2,-,18,TRBJ2-4,TRBD2,CASSLQGGRGGNKNIQYF,TGTGCCAGCAGCCTTCAAGGAGGACGGGGGGGGAACAAAAACATTCAGTACTTC
TRBV6-1,once,12,TRBJ2-7,-,CASSELNREQYF,TGTGCCAGCAGTGAACTAAACAGAGAGCAGTACTTC
TRBV2,-,15,TRBJ1-5,TRBD1,CASIPRTGGDQPQHF,TGTGCCAGCATTCCTAGGACAGGGGGCGATCAGCCCCAGCATTTT
TRBV3-1/TRBV3-2,-,13,TRBJ1-2,-,CASSLFGEEGYTF,TGTGCCAGCAGCCTATTCGGCGAGGAGGGCTACACCTTC
TRBV10-3,-,12,TRBJ1-2,-,CAISYRDGGYTF,TGTGCCATCAGCTACCGGGACGGCGGCTACACCTTC
TRBV4-1,-,16,TRBJ1-2,-,CASSQAGLTGHYGYTF,TGCGCCAGCAGCCAAGCCGGATTAACAGGGCACTATGGCTACACCTTC
TRBV6-5,-,15,TRBJ1-2,-,CASSYSGTGRDGYTF,TGTGCCAGCAGTTACTCAGGGACTGGCAGGGATGGCTACACCTTC
TRBV11-3,-,14,TRBJ1-1,-,CASSLVTHRAEAFF,TGTGCCAGCAGCTTAGTGACACATAGGGCTGAAGCTTTCTTT
TRBV18,few,17,TRBJ2-7,-,CASSPPSQSGARYEQYF,TGTGCCAGCTCACCACCGTCCCAATCCGGGGCCCGCTACGAGCAGTACTTC
TRBV11-2,-,16,TRBJ2-2,TRBD2,CASSFTSGVNTGELFF,TGTGCCAGCAGCTTCACTAGCGGGGTGAACACCGGGGAGCTGTTTTTT
TRBV28,-,13,TRBJ2-1,-,CASSWGTAGEQFF,TGTGCCAGCAGTTGGGGTACCGCCGGTGAGCAGTTCTTC
TRBV19,-,13,TRBJ1-1,-,CASKTKLNTEAFF,TGTGCCAGTAAGACCAAATTGAACACTGAAGCTTTCTTT
TRBV7-9,-,16,TRBJ1-2,-,CASSLALTALDYGYTF,TGTGCCAGCAGCTTAGCGCTGACAGCCCTAGACTATGGCTACACCTTC
TRBV7-2,-,16,TRBJ1-1,-,CASSLASQALNTEAFF,TGTGCCAGCAGCTTAGCCTCACAGGCCCTGAACACTGAAGCTTTCTTT
TRBV9,-,13,TRBJ2-3,TRBD2,CASSGGGGDTQYF,TGTGCCAGCAGCGGCGGGGGTGGAGATACGCAGTATTTT
TRBV18,-,14,TRBJ2-7,TRBD1,CASSSGTGPREQYF,TGTGCCAGCTCATCCGGGACAGGTCCTAGGGAGCAGTACTTC
TRBV5-1,-,15,TRBJ2-4,TRBD2,CASSFSGGLKNIQYF,TGCGCCAGCAGCTTTTCGGGGGGACTCAAAAACATTCAGTACTTC
TRBV6-5,-,13,TRBJ2-7,-,CASRLRQSDEQYF,TGTGCCAGCAGACTACGGCAGTCCGACGAGCAGTACTTC
TRBV14,-,15,TRBJ2-7,TRBD2,CASSQGHSGIYEQYF,TGTGCCAGCAGCCAAGGGCATAGCGGGATTTACGAGCAGTACTTC
TRBV7-2,-,14,TRBJ2-7,-,CASSSLGGSYEQYF,TGTGCCAGCAGCTCCCTTGGGGGATCCTACGAGCAGTACTTC
TRBV4-1,-,15,TRBJ1-1,-,CASRIPGHSNTEAFF,TGCGCCAGCAGAATCCCGGGACATTCGAACACTGAAGCTTTCTTT
TRBV9,-,14,TRBJ2-7,TRBD1,CARVDRGGSYEQYF,TGTGCCAGGGTGGACAGGGGAGGGTCCTACGAGCAGTACTTC
TRBV11-3,-,14,TRBJ2-1,TRBD2,CASSLVASGGQQFF,TGTGCCAGCAGCTTAGTGGCTAGCGGGGGACAGCAGTTCTTC
TRBV29-1,few,11,TRBJ2-7,-,CSVGTDYEQYF,TGCAGCGTTGGAACAGACTACGAGCAGTACTTC
TRBV3-1/TRBV3-2,-,14,TRBJ2-5,-,CASSQGLTKETQYF,TGTGCCAGCAGCCAAGGGCTGACAAAAGAGACCCAGTACTTC
TRBV5-6,-,12,TRBJ1-1,-,CASSPFRGEAFF,TGTGCCAGCAGCCCGTTCAGGGGTGAAGCTTTCTTT
TRBV5-1,-,13,TRBJ2-3,-,CASRPGGTDTQYF,TGCGCCAGCAGACCCGGGGGAACAGATACGCAGTATTTT
TRBV19,-,14,TRBJ2-4,-,CASIRQAQPNIQYF,TGTGCCAGTATCCGACAGGCACAGCCAAACATTCAGTACTTC